This is a list of T cell receptor beta chains from one sample in a study of blood T cell repertoires in COVID-19. Using immunoSEQ multiplex PCR, the repertoire was profiled, and TCRdb retains in-frame clones only, with some absent. Among 150,000 to 200,000 clones, 83% were seen once, and the ten largest hold about 3.5%. Sequences were obtained from PBMCs or T cells enriched from blood (not recorded which). These receptors all come from a woman between 50 and 59 years old in a cohort exposed to, infected with or recovered from COVID-19 (not recorded which). CDR3s include the opening cysteine and the closing phenylalanine or tryptophan. D genes are given only for firm matches. Clone size is given for some rows only: seen once, a few or many times, or a class if the clone is expanded.

J	D	size	V	CDR3	DNA
TRBJ1-5	NA	once	TRBV7-9	CASSLYWQEQRGPQHF	TGTGCCAGCAGCTTATATTGGCAAGAGCAGCGTGGTCCCCAGCATTTT
TRBJ1-6	TRBD1	NA	TRBV7-9	CASSPRQGTNSPLHF	TGTGCCAGCAGCCCGAGACAGGGAACTAATTCACCCCTCCACTTT
TRBJ1-1	NA	NA	TRBV6-5	CASSRTENTEAFF	TGTGCCAGCTCCAGGACAGAGAACACTGAAGCTTTCTTT
TRBJ2-5	NA	NA	TRBV10-3	CAISVTGQETQYF	TGTGCCATCAGTGTAACGGGTCAAGAGACCCAGTACTTC
TRBJ2-1	NA	NA	TRBV30	CAWSVFGGNEQFF	TGTGCCTGGAGTGTATTCGGCGGAAATGAGCAGTTCTTC
TRBJ1-5	NA	few	TRBV2	CASSDSYSNQPQHF	TGTGCCAGCAGTGACAGTTATAGCAATCAGCCCCAGCATTTT
TRBJ2-7	NA	NA	TRBV5-1	CASSLITGSGGEQYF	TGCGCCAGCAGCTTGATTACAGGGTCCGGTGGTGAGCAGTACTTC
TRBJ2-3	NA	few	TRBV5-8	CATYWTLSTDTQYF	TGTGCCACCTATTGGACACTCAGCACAGATACGCAGTATTTT
TRBJ2-1	NA	few	TRBV19	CASTLRSYNEQFF	TGTGCCAGTACATTGAGGAGCTACAATGAGCAGTTCTTC
TRBJ1-6	NA	once	TRBV12-3/TRBV12-4	CASSQLGQTPLHF	TGTGCCAGCAGTCAGCTGGGGCAAACCCCCCTCCACTTT
TRBJ2-5	TRBD1	NA	TRBV9	CASSVAVGQGEEETQYF	TGTGCCAGCAGCGTAGCCGTCGGACAGGGGGAGGAAGAGACCCAGTACTTC
TRBJ2-1	NA	NA	TRBV30	CAWSGGPYNEQFF	TGTGCCTGGAGCGGGGGGCCTTACAATGAGCAGTTCTTC
TRBJ1-1	NA	NA	TRBV10-1	CASRESDGNAEAFF	TGCGCCAGCAGGGAATCGGACGGGAACGCTGAAGCTTTCTTT
TRBJ2-5	TRBD2	NA	TRBV28	CASSLSAGELQETQYF	TGTGCCAGCAGTTTATCGGCGGGGGAGCTACAAGAGACCCAGTACTTC
TRBJ1-1	NA	NA	TRBV5-5	CASSYITGLQNTEAFF	TGTGCCAGCAGCTACATTACGGGACTCCAGAACACTGAAGCTTTCTTT
TRBJ1-6	TRBD1	NA	TRBV3-1/TRBV3-2	CASSQVRTGNSPLHF	TGTGCCAGCAGCCAAGTGAGGACAGGGAACTCACCCCTCCACTTT
TRBJ1-2	NA	once	TRBV15	CATSSGYGYTF	TGTGCCACCAGCTCCGGCTATGGCTACACCTTC
TRBJ1-1	NA	NA	TRBV5-1	CASSLVAQMNTEAFF	TGCGCCAGCAGCTTGGTCGCACAGATGAACACTGAAGCTTTCTTT
TRBJ2-7	TRBD1	NA	TRBV18	CASSPPDRGNEQYF	TGTGCCAGCTCACCACCCGACAGGGGAAACGAGCAGTACTTC
TRBJ2-2	TRBD2	NA	TRBV7-3	CASSPRGGSTGELFF	TGTGCCAGCAGCCCCCGGGGGGGGAGTACCGGGGAGCTGTTTTTT
TRBJ1-1	NA	NA	TRBV25-1	CASSTGPIEAFF	TGTGCCAGCAGTACAGGACCGATTGAAGCTTTCTTT
TRBJ2-7	NA	few	TRBV10-2	CASSLDVGSYEQYF	TGCGCCAGCAGTCTAGACGTCGGCTCCTACGAGCAGTACTTC
TRBJ1-5	NA	NA	TRBV5-1	CASSLAPSGADQPQHF	TGCGCCAGCAGCTTGGCCCCTTCAGGGGCAGATCAGCCCCAGCATTTT
TRBJ2-7	NA	many	TRBV29-1	CSVGKTGHPYEQYF	TGCAGCGTTGGAAAAACAGGGCACCCCTACGAGCAGTACTTC
TRBJ2-5	NA	NA	TRBV2	CASSGRVQETQYF	TGTGCCAGCAGTGGCAGGGTCCAAGAGACCCAGTACTTC
TRBJ1-2	NA	once	TRBV6-1	CASSEDHIQANYGYTF	TGTGCCAGCAGTGAAGACCACATCCAAGCTAACTATGGCTACACCTTC
TRBJ1-3	TRBD1	NA	TRBV6-5	CASSYQGAPGNTIYF	TGTGCCAGCAGTTACCAGGGGGCGCCCGGAAACACCATATATTTT
TRBJ2-5	TRBD1	NA	TRBV7-6	CASSRGQGETQYF	TGTGCCAGCAGCCGAGGACAGGGTGAGACCCAGTACTTC
TRBJ2-1	NA	NA	TRBV7-2	CASSLTGSYNEQFF	TGTGCCAGCAGCTTAACGGGCTCCTACAATGAGCAGTTCTTC
TRBJ2-7	TRBD2	NA	TRBV5-6	CASFPGLAGTSYEQYF	TGTGCCAGCTTCCCGGGACTAGCGGGAACATCCTACGAGCAGTACTTC
TRBJ2-1	TRBD1	NA	TRBV19	CATTPGQVFNEQFF	TGTGCCACTACGCCGGGACAGGTTTTCAATGAGCAGTTCTTC
TRBJ2-7	NA	NA	TRBV7-6	CASSLDPLSYEQYF	TGTGCCAGCAGCTTAGACCCACTTAGCTACGAGCAGTACTTC
TRBJ2-7	NA	NA	TRBV27	CASSLSRAAISYEQYF	TGTGCCAGCAGTTTATCGAGGGCAGCTATCTCCTACGAGCAGTACTTC
TRBJ1-1	NA	few	TRBV5-4	CASSLYRELMNTEAFF	TGTGCCAGCAGCTTGTATAGGGAGCTCATGAACACTGAAGCTTTCTTT
TRBJ2-1	NA	NA	TRBV10-3	CASVSGGGNNEQFF	TGTGCCTCCGTAAGTGGGGGCGGTAACAATGAGCAGTTCTTC
TRBJ1-2	NA	NA	TRBV19	CASREQVTYGYTF	TGTGCCAGTAGGGAACAGGTAACATATGGCTACACCTTC
TRBJ2-2	TRBD2	NA	TRBV4-3	CASSQEYTGGAGELFF	TGCGCCAGCAGCCAAGAGTATACGGGGGGAGCCGGGGAGCTGTTTTTT
TRBJ2-2	NA	NA	TRBV6-5	CASSFLLVPNTGELFF	TGTGCCAGCAGTTTTTTACTAGTCCCGAACACCGGGGAGCTGTTTTTT
TRBJ1-2	NA	NA	TRBV9	CASSVEINYGYTF	TGTGCCAGCAGCGTGGAGATTAACTATGGCTACACCTTC
TRBJ2-3	TRBD2	NA	TRBV4-3	CASSQGRLAGGTQYF	TGCGCCAGCAGCCAAGGAAGGTTAGCGGGGGGCACGCAGTATTTT
TRBJ1-1	NA	NA	TRBV5-4	CASSLGDRVPEAFF	TGTGCCAGCAGCTTGGGCGACAGAGTCCCTGAAGCTTTCTTT
TRBJ2-7	TRBD1	few	TRBV29-1	CSVGGSGQGFNEQYF	TGCAGCGTGGGTGGATCGGGACAGGGCTTTAACGAGCAGTACTTC
TRBJ2-4	NA	NA	TRBV6-4	CASAIHGDIQYF	TGTGCCAGCGCGATCCACGGGGACATTCAGTACTTC
TRBJ1-1	TRBD1	NA	TRBV19	CASRGRDRENTEAFF	TGTGCCAGTAGAGGCCGCGACAGGGAGAACACTGAAGCTTTCTTT
TRBJ1-5	TRBD1	NA	TRBV27	CASSPRQGNSNQPQHF	TGTGCCAGCAGTCCCCGACAGGGGAATAGCAATCAGCCCCAGCATTTT
TRBJ2-4	NA	NA	TRBV3-1/TRBV3-2	CASSQGPGNIQYF	TGTGCCAGCAGCCAAGGACCAGGGAACATTCAGTACTTC
TRBJ2-5	TRBD2	NA	TRBV7-6	CASSFSPLIAGGSETQYF	TGTGCCAGCAGCTTTTCCCCCCTGATAGCGGGGGGGTCGGAGACCCAGTACTTC
TRBJ2-2	NA	NA	TRBV6-6	CASSYGAPGELFF	TGTGCCAGCAGTTACGGGGCTCCCGGGGAGCTGTTTTTT
TRBJ1-4	NA	NA	TRBV19	CASSTRQAKSTNEKLFF	TGTGCCAGTAGTACCAGACAGGCAAAATCAACTAATGAAAAACTGTTTTTT
TRBJ1-4	NA	NA	TRBV9	CASSVLPGLNEKLFF	TGTGCCAGCAGCGTATTACCAGGGCTTAATGAAAAACTGTTTTTT
TRBJ2-5	NA	NA	TRBV6-5	CASTRSQETQYF	TGTGCCAGCACCAGAAGCCAAGAGACCCAGTACTTC